Sequencing of this T cell receptor (beta chain) was carried out in a study of control samples from healthy donors and cancer patients. Using immunoSEQ multiplex PCR, the repertoire was profiled, and TCRdb retains in-frame clones only, with some absent. The table records 15,000 to 20,000 clones, around 80% of them present only once. Deletions cut 7 bases from V and 0 bases from J, with 15 bases between. Looked up from germline, CDR1 is LNHDA and CDR2 is SQIVND (reference sequence). The CDR3 is 15 amino acids. The chain employs TRBV19 and TRBJ1-1; no clear D. The receptor's source is a woman aged 70 to 79 with lung cancer. The specimen was PBMCs. In DNA form, the CDR3 reads TGTGCCAGTACCTCACCCGATGCTATGAACACTGAAGCTTTCTTT. Its translation is CASTSPDAMNTEAFF.